These T cell receptor beta chains were read from a single sample in a study of T cell repertoires in cytomegalovirus infection. TCRdb independently ran MiXCR on the reads; one entry per CDR3 protein. The sample contains some 230,000 distinct CDR3 sequences, roughly 22% of which appear only once. Input material: CD8+ T cells from PBMCs. The receptors here all came from a human donor in good health (CMV status not recorded). Some clones in this sample may be carry-over from other donors' samples. Each CDR3 is given with its conserved first and last residue. D genes are given only for firm matches. Size is omitted from some rows. Given values are once, few, many or a class for expanded clones.

d_call	v_call	clone_size	j_call	cdr3_aa	cdr3_nt
.	TRBV9	many	TRBJ1-1	CASSLDLGTEAFF	TGTGCCAGCAGCTTGGACCTTGGGACTGAAGCTTTCTTT
.	TRBV7-3	many	TRBJ1-1	CASSSHGGGEAFF	TGTGCCAGCAGCTCGCATGGCGGCGGCGAAGCTTTCTTT
.	TRBV11-2	many	TRBJ2-7	CASSSTGNEQYF	TGTGCCAGCAGCTCCACAGGGAACGAGCAGTACTTC
.	TRBV6-1	.	TRBJ1-1	CASSEAHPEAFF	TGTGCCAGCAGTGAAGCACACCCTGAAGCTTTCTTT
.	TRBV10-3	.	TRBJ2-3	CAISESGGDTQYF	TGTGCCATCAGTGAGTCGGGGGGCGATACGCAGTATTTT
.	TRBV12-3/TRBV12-4	many	TRBJ2-1	CASSRIGDEQFF	TGTGCCAGCAGCAGAATTGGCGATGAGCAGTTCTTC
.	TRBV5-1	many	TRBJ2-1	CASSVWLGRYNEQFF	TGCGCCAGCAGCGTTTGGTTGGGGCGCTACAATGAGCAGTTCTTC
.	TRBV27	.	TRBJ1-1	CASSLLGTSTEAFF	TGTGCCAGCAGTTTATTAGGGACAAGCACTGAAGCTTTCTTT
TRBD1	TRBV28	.	TRBJ1-6	CASKRLRDRSYNSPLHF	TGTGCCAGCAAAAGACTCCGGGACAGGTCTTATAATTCACCCCTCCACTTT
TRBD1	TRBV28	.	TRBJ2-7	CATRQGYEQYF	TGTGCCACTCGACAGGGCTACGAGCAGTACTTC
TRBD1	TRBV15	.	TRBJ2-1	CATSREGQGLSPYNEQFF	TGTGCCACCAGCAGAGAGGGACAGGGGTTATCTCCCTACAATGAGCAGTTCTTC
TRBD2	TRBV2	few	TRBJ2-1	CASRGLDSFYEQFF	TGTGCCAGCAGAGGACTAGATTCTTTCTATGAGCAGTTCTTC
.	TRBV29-1	.	TRBJ2-5	CSVEMAGKGETQYF	TGCAGCGTTGAAATGGCAGGGAAAGGAGAGACCCAGTACTTC
.	TRBV6-2/TRBV6-3	many	TRBJ2-7	CASSATYEQYF	TGTGCCAGCAGTGCCACCTACGAGCAGTACTTC
.	TRBV7-6	many	TRBJ1-5	CASSSEAVWQGGNQPQHF	TGTGCCAGCAGCTCCGAGGCGGTATGGCAGGGCGGGAATCAGCCCCAGCATTTT
TRBD2	TRBV2	.	TRBJ2-2	CASSGLAGDAGELFF	TGTGCCAGCAGTGGACTAGCGGGGGACGCCGGGGAGCTGTTTTTT
TRBD2	TRBV7-2	many	TRBJ2-7	CASSQTSGAYEQYF	TGTGCCAGCAGCCAGACTAGCGGGGCGTACGAGCAGTACTTC
TRBD2	TRBV9	.	TRBJ2-1	CASTKHGGGVLMDEQFF	TGTGCCAGCACCAAACACGGCGGGGGGGTCCTTATGGATGAGCAGTTCTTC
.	TRBV4-1	.	TRBJ2-7	CASSPIRDAIFYEQYF	TGCGCCAGCAGCCCGATCCGGGACGCTATCTTCTACGAGCAGTACTTC
.	TRBV6-2/TRBV6-3	.	TRBJ1-6	CASSGPESSYNSPLHF	TGTGCCAGCAGTGGACCGGAGAGCTCCTATAATTCACCCCTCCACTTT
.	TRBV19	few	TRBJ2-2	CASSIAGPPGTGELFF	TGTGCCAGTAGTATTGCTGGACCCCCGGGCACCGGGGAGCTGTTTTTT
TRBD2	TRBV28	many	TRBJ2-7	CASSLGEGLAGAYEQYF	TGTGCCAGCAGTTTGGGAGAGGGACTAGCGGGGGCCTACGAGCAGTACTTC